This T cell receptor beta chain was obtained from a study of regulatory T cells in long-lasting Graves disease. The time point was: newly diagnosed GD, antithyroid drugs for less than 3 months. RNA isolated from PBMCs was used to make the TCR library. Collection of peripheral blood (roughly 9.3 milliliters) was done using EDTA tubes. Library construction for TCR beta used iRepertoire HTBI primers and Arm-PCR of CDR3 regions. TCRdb independently ran MiXCR on the multiplex PCR reads; one entry per CDR3 protein. The table shows about 420,000 distinct CDR3 sequences, with about 16% occurring only once. With 4 bases clipped from V and 0 bases from J, the junction kept 4 bases outside the gene matches. The CDR3 extends over 16 amino acids. Looked up from germline, CDR1 is LGHNA and CDR2 is YSLEER. These data were also filed under a second study, of T cells in Graves' hyperthyroidism and ophthalmopathy.

This material consisted of peripheral blood mononuclear cells (PBMCs), taken at new diagnosis, from a patient treated with antithyroid drugs. The origin of this receptor is a woman aged 18 to 35 with Graves disease. This chain uses TRBV4-3 with TRBJ2-1, with 9 bases lining up with TRBD2. The CDR3 spells CASSPGGGDSYNEQFF. The CDR3 nucleotides read TGCGCCAGCAGCCCGGGCGGGGGGGACTCCTACAATGAGCAGTTCTTC.